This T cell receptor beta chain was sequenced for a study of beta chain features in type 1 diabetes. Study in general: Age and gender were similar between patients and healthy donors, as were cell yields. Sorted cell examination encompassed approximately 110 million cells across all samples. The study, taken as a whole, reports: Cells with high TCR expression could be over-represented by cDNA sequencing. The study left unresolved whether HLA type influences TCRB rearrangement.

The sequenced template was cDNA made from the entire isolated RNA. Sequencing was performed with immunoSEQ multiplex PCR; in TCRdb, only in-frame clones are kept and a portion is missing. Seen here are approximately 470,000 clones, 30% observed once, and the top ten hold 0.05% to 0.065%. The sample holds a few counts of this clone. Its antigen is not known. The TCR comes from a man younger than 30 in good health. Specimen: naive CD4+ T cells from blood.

This CDR3 reads CASSQSTTGATNEKLFF. The DNA of the CDR3 is TGCGCCAGCAGTCAATCTACGACAGGAGCAACTAATGAAAAACTGTTTTTT. V is TRBV23-1 and J is TRBJ1-4; a possible D gene is TRBD1 (6 bases). TRBV23-1 is an open reading frame whose function is uncertain. The CDR3 has 17 amino acids. V lost 0 bases and J lost 0, with 11 bases in between.